A single sample gave rise to the 23 T cell receptor beta chains below, sequenced in a study of blood T cell repertoires in COVID-19. Profiled with immunoSEQ multiplex PCR; TCRdb holds only in-frame clones, not every one. The top ten clones hold 3% of a sample with tens of thousands of clones, 70% to 90% of them seen once. The sample consisted of peripheral blood. Receptors originate from a man in his fifties or sixties with active COVID-19.

J is TRBJ2-5 and V is TRBV30; 12 bases are shared with TRBD2. Trimming took 3 bases from V and 5 from J; bases not matched to a gene: 13. CDR1 is GTSNPN, CDR2 SVGIG, per germline (reference sequence). The CDR3 spans 17 residues. The CDR3, as DNA: TGTGCCTGGAGGCCCTCGCCTAGCGGGAGGGTCGAGGAGACCCAGTACTTC. Its translation: CAWRPSPSGRVEETQYF.

V is TRBV5-1 and J is TRBJ2-1; no clear D gene. Germline CDR1 is SGHRS and CDR2 is YFSETQ. V lost 1 base and J 4 bases, leaving 12 bases between the germline ends. The CDR3 runs to 15 residues. The chain's CDR3 is CASSLMAASYNEQFF. CDR3 nucleotides: TGCGCCAGCAGCTTGATGGCGGCTTCTTACAATGAGCAGTTCTTC.

This CDR3 is CASKSGSNNYGYTF. The CDR3 DNA reads as TGTGCCAGCAAGTCAGGGTCTAATAACTATGGCTACACCTTC. The V call is TRBV6-5, the J call TRBJ1-2, with TRBD1 as a possible D gene (5 bases). The CDR3 length is 14 residues. Germline V gene sequence: CDR1 MNHEY, CDR2 SVGAGI. The ends were cut back, 7 bases at V and 1 base at J, with 13 bases in the middle.

The V call is TRBV6-5, the J call TRBJ1-1; D gene uncertain. V dropped 5 bases and J dropped 2 bases, with 6 bases sitting between them. Germline CDR1 reads MNHEY; CDR2 reads SVGAGI. CDR3 length equals 12 residues. The CDR3 loop reads CASSHLNTEAFF. The CDR3 DNA reads TGTGCCAGCAGTCATCTAAACACTGAAGCTTTCTTT.

This sequence joins TRBV7-8 and TRBJ1-4, with D perhaps TRBD1 (5 bases). Trimming shortened V by 8 bases and J by 0 bases, and 16 bases separated the two germline ends. Germline CDR1 SGHVS, CDR2 FQNEAQ. CDR3 length equals 16 residues. This CDR3 reads CASGVQDYATNEKLFF. The CDR3 DNA is TGTGCCAGCGGGGTACAGGACTACGCAACTAATGAAAAACTGTTTTTT.

In its sample, this clone was seen a few times. The V gene is TRBV21-1, the J gene TRBJ2-2; no check of the table's D call, TRBD1, against the DNA was made. TRBV21-1 is a known pseudogene. This CDR3 contains 16 residues. The CDR3 here is CASSNYRPPGTGELFF. CDR3 bases: TGTGCCAGCAGCAACTACAGGCCCCCGGGCACCGGGGAGCTGTTTTTT.

The chain is built from TRBV7-8 and TRBJ1-1; possible D gene TRBD1, 6 bases. The CDR3 length is 14 residues. The V end was cut by 3 bases, the J end by 4 bases, with 12 bases between. Germline-derived CDR1 and CDR2 are SGHVS and FQNEAQ. This CDR3 reads CASSLAGAATEAFF. The CDR3 nucleotides read TGTGCCAGCAGCTTGGCAGGGGCGGCCACTGAAGCTTTCTTT.

The rearrangement links TRBV5-1 to TRBJ2-2, with 7 bases matching TRBD1. V was pared by 5 bases and J by 4 bases, with 8 bases of the junction left unmatched. This CDR3 spans 15 amino acids. Per the germline V gene, CDR1 is SGHRS and CDR2 is YFSETQ. The DNA for the CDR3 is TGCGCCAGCAGTTCGCAGGGGGTAGTCACCGGGGAGCTGTTTTTT. It translates to CASSSQGVVTGELFF.

The chain employs TRBV6-5 and TRBJ1-2; D gene unclear. There are 13 residues in the CDR3. Germline CDR1 reads MNHEY; CDR2 reads SVGAGI. V was clipped by 2 bases and J by 4 bases, with 8 bases between them. Written as DNA, the CDR3 is TGTGCCAGCAGTTACGGGAGTTTCTATGGCTACACCTTC. Its translation is CASSYGSFYGYTF.

V and J are TRBV27 and TRBJ2-1, with D perhaps TRBD1 (6 bases). Germline V gene lookup returns CDR1 MNHEY and CDR2 SMNVEV (reference sequence). Trimming removed 6 bases at V and 1 base at J, with 10 bases between. The CDR3 loop spans 14 amino acids. The chain's CDR3 is CASSRQESYNEQFF. CDR3 coding DNA: TGTGCCAGCAGCCGACAGGAGTCCTACAATGAGCAGTTCTTC.

The chain employs TRBV18 and TRBJ1-3; 7 positions agree with TRBD1. V shed 4 bases and J 4 bases; nucleotides not matched to a gene: 10. CDR1 is KGHSH and CDR2 is LQKENI in the germline V gene. CDR3 length: 16 amino acids. The chain's CDR3 is CASSLDRVLIGNTIYF. The CDR3 nucleotides are TGTGCCAGCTCACTCGACAGGGTTCTGATCGGAAACACCATATATTTT.

The V and J genes are TRBV10-3 and TRBJ2-3; 12 nucleotides match TRBD2. The V and J ends lost 11 bases and 2 bases, in that order; junction bases with no gene match: 5. The CDR3 totals 14 residues. In germline, CDR1 is ENHRY, CDR2 SYGVKD. CDR3 coding DNA: TGTGCCTTACTAGCGGGAGGCATCACAGATACGCAGTATTTT. Translation gives CALLAGGITDTQYF.

The chain employs TRBV7-9 and TRBJ1-2; D ambiguous. V lost 3 bases, J lost 8 bases, and 4 bases lay in between. The germline V gene has CDR1 SEHNR and CDR2 FQNEAQ (reference sequence). The CDR3 runs to 10 residues. CDR3 bases: TGTGCCAGCAGCTTGGAGGGCTACACCTTC. It codes for CASSLEGYTF.

This chain joins TRBV10-2 and TRBJ2-1; 8 nucleotides agree with TRBD2. CDR3 length: 18 residues. Trimming took 8 bases from V and 6 from J; bases not matched to a gene: 21. The germline gives CDR1 WSHSY, CDR2 SAAADI. CDR3 sequence (DNA): TGCGCCAGCTATTTCCCGTCCGGGGGGGCCTTATCCCCCAATGAGCAGTTCTTC. Translation: CASYFPSGGALSPNEQFF.

V gene TRBV14 combines with J gene TRBJ2-7, with 10 bases fitting TRBD1. The CDR3 sequence is 15 residues long. Per germline, CDR1 SGHDN and CDR2 FVKESK. J gave up 5 bases and V 3 bases, and 7 bases lay outside the gene matches. The CDR3 sequence is CASSQWTGGNHEQYF. In DNA, the CDR3 is TGTGCCAGCAGCCAGTGGACAGGGGGTAACCACGAGCAGTACTTC.

V gene TRBV5-4 combines with J gene TRBJ1-1; TRBD1 agrees at 9 bases. Trimming at V came to 7 bases and at J to 7 bases, leaving 11 bases not matched to a gene. The germline V gene has CDR1 SGHNT and CDR2 YYREEE (reference sequence). The CDR3 is 14 amino acids. CDR3 coding DNA: TGTGCCAGCCACCCGGGACAGGGTCGTAATGAAGCTTTCTTT. It codes for CASHPGQGRNEAFF.

The chain carries TRBV18 and TRBJ2-2; weak D call: TRBD1 (6 bases). This CDR3 is built from 14 residues. V lost 0 bases and J 9 bases, leaving 11 bases between the germline ends. The germline V gene has CDR1 KGHSH and CDR2 LQKENI. The CDR3 sequence: CASSPPGQRRELFF. The CDR3 DNA is TGTGCCAGCTCACCACCTGGACAGCGGCGGGAGCTGTTTTTT.

This clone occurred a few times. The chain joins TRBV5-6 to TRBJ2-7, with TRBD2 matching over 7 bases. This CDR3 has 14 amino acids. J gave up 1 base and V 0 bases, and 1 base lay outside the gene matches. CDR1 SGHDT and CDR2 YYEEEE come from the germline V gene. This CDR3 reads CASSLVLASYEQYF. The CDR3 region has the DNA TGTGCCAGCAGCTTGGTACTAGCGTCCTACGAGCAGTACTTC.

The CDR3 region has the DNA TGTGCCAGCAGTCTCGACAGGGACAATCAGCCCCAGCATTTT. Protein product: CASSLDRDNQPQHF. The rearrangement links TRBV6-5 to TRBJ1-5; 7 nucleotides align to TRBD1. CDR1 and CDR2 (germline): MNHEY, SVGAGI. The length of the CDR3 is 14 residues. Germline trimming cut 5 bases from V and 3 bases from J; bases unmatched to any gene: 4.

J is TRBJ1-2 and V is TRBV5-1, with 7 bases lining up with TRBD1. CDR3 length: 18 residues. The V gene end was trimmed by 0 bases and the J gene end by 0 bases; junction bases not matched to a gene: 11. Per the germline V gene, CDR1 is SGHRS and CDR2 is YFSETQ. The DNA for the CDR3 is TGCGCCAGCAGCTTGGGGAGCGACTGGGACAGACCTAACTATGGCTACACCTTC. This gives the protein CASSLGSDWDRPNYGYTF.

J is TRBJ2-1 and V is TRBV5-1; TRBD2 aligns across 9 bases. The CDR3 spans 15 residues. CDR1 and CDR2 from the germline V gene are SGHRS and YFSETQ. With 1 base clipped from V and 4 bases from J, the junction kept 3 bases outside the gene matches. CDR3 in amino acids: CASSLSSGKYNEQFF. Written as DNA, the CDR3 is TGCGCCAGCAGCTTGTCTAGCGGGAAGTACAATGAGCAGTTCTTC.

This clone was detected only once. The gene calls are TRBV9 and TRBJ1-2, with D perhaps matching TRBD1 (6 bases). This CDR3 spans 15 amino acids. Germline V gives CDR1 SGDLS, CDR2 YYNGEE. The V gene lost 0 bases and the J gene lost 1 base, with 10 bases spanning the gap. The CDR3, as DNA: TGTGCCAGCAGCGTAGACCAGGGGATTAACTATGGCTACACCTTC. Residues: CASSVDQGINYGYTF.

The chain links TRBV18 to TRBJ2-2; tentative D call: TRBD2 (6 bases). CDR1 is KGHSH, CDR2 LQKENI, per germline. Trimming took 1 base from V and 4 from J, leaving 13 bases between them. The CDR3 spans 16 residues. CDR3 coding DNA: TGTGCCAGCTCACCACAGGACGGGGGTGCCACCGGGGAGCTGTTTTTT. This gives the protein CASSPQDGGATGELFF.